This T cell receptor beta chain originates from a study of blood T cell repertoires in COVID-19. Background on the study: Some COVID-19 samples were acute and others convalescent; all came from the United States, Italy and Spain. In each case, the material was cDNA or gDNA derived from T cells, B-cell-depleted T cells, or PBMCs.

J was trimmed by 0 bases and V by 8 bases; bases with no gene match: 7. Per germline, CDR1 MDHEN and CDR2 SYDVKM. The CDR3 runs to 15 residues. Authors' data handling: Estimates of nucleated cell counts were drawn from the amplification of reference gene primers. The table came from immunoSEQ multiplex PCR; TCRdb's copy has only in-frame clones and leaves some out. That table gives V, J and clone size, and the DNA gave D and trimming. The sample lists about 220,000 clones; around 83% were seen once. The V gene is TRBV28, the J gene TRBJ1-3, with 7 bases matching TRBD1. The receptor comes from a woman aged 45-65 years with acute or convalescent COVID-19. Sequenced: peripheral blood. Here the CDR3 reads CASGPDRTSGNTIYF. The CDR3 DNA reads TGTGCCAGCGGACCGGACAGGACCTCTGGAAACACCATATATTTT.